This T cell receptor beta chain was documented in a study of cytomegalovirus exposure and HLA in healthy donors. Only in-frame clones appear in the TCRdb table, and some are missing; sequencing was by immunoSEQ multiplex PCR. The sample shows approximately 270,000 clones, 90% of them seen only once. General study points: TCR beta chains numbering some 160 were designated cytomegalovirus-associated. It was confirmed in vitro that a few of the CMV-associated chains were specific for CMV antigens.

The V gene's germline CDR1 is SGHTA and CDR2 FQGNSA. The germline V and J ends were trimmed by 1 base and 3 bases, with 12 bases remaining between them. This CDR3 comprises 15 residues. A single count supports this clone. The antigen remains undetermined. Among the roughly 120 subjects of the validation cohort, separate from the roughly 600-subject first cohort, were the donors. This TCR came from a woman aged 18-30 years in good health and CMV-seronegative. The V call is TRBV7-2, the J call TRBJ2-5; D is perhaps TRBD2 (6 bases). Sequencing input: PBMCs. The DNA for the CDR3 is TGTGCCAGCAGCTTAGTGGCGGGATCCGAAGAGACCCAGTACTTC. Translated: CASSLVAGSEETQYF.